This section outlines one TCR beta chain sequence together with its context. Which antigen it targets is not known. Base qualities are not provided; no much larger clone lies one nucleotide away. Collaborating institutions collected whole blood in K2EDTA tubes following their own protocols. For TCRbeta analysis, collaborators shipped samples in one of three forms: frozen whole blood, isolated PBMCs, or DNA extracted from either of those sample types. TCRbeta CDR3 regions were amplified from genomic DNA by means of the immunoSEQ Assay, a bias-controlled multiplex PCR. From the authors' description of their analysis: The number of nucleated cells in each sample was estimated from the amplification of reference gene primers within the assay. Sequence reads were collapsed and filtered to measure the absolute abundance of every unique TCRbeta CDR3 rearrangement. For each sample, productive Simpson clonality was calculated as the square root of Simpson's diversity index across productive rearrangements. Entries here come from immuneACCESS through TCRdb and include only in-frame sequences with V and J called. Some clones fail to appear in such tables; in the studies checked, an unresolved V gene covers under half of the shortfall, and the cause of the remainder is unknown. The V and J calls and clone size come from that table; D and trimming were worked out from the DNA. This sample is represented by a few hundred thousand clones; 75% to 90% of them were singletons. The ten top clones hold about 2% of the sample.

The data are from a study of blood T cell repertoires in COVID-19 (dated by TCRdb to 2018 to 2021). Regarding the study in general: Samples covering the acute and convalescent phases of COVID-19 were provided by collaborators in the United States, Italy and Spain. The sample metadata nearly always contained a de-identified subject ID, COVID-19 status, age in years and sex. The samples were drawn from two sources: the first 160 participants of the ongoing ImmuneRACE study, and 1,200 or so subjects contributed by 6 global collaborators. Subjects who had been exposed to COVID-19, were actively infected with it, or had recovered from it provided the deeply sampled blood TCRbeta repertoires that made up the dataset. The material from the prospective study consisted of cDNA or gDNA derived from T cells, B-cell-depleted T cells, or PBMCs. The repertoires were made available in a free public database intended to serve as a resource for research on the immune response to SARS-CoV-2. HLA class I and class II types, where available, came from metadata supplied by the sample provider rather than from assay-based typing.

The CDR3 measures 15 amino acids from cysteine to phenylalanine. This entry keeps only the CDR3 DNA: 45 bases, framed from base 1. V is cut by 2 bases and J by 8 bases, and the space between the germline ends is 16 bases. Sequences LNHDA (CDR1) and SQIVND (CDR2) are obtained from the germline V gene (reference sequence). Results the study describes overall, beyond this receptor: The quantity of clinical and demographic metadata differed by source and by participant and was supplied without curation.

The specimen sequenced was peripheral blood. The rearranged chain carries TRBV19 and TRBJ2-1; TRBD1 is a possible D gene, resting on 6 matching bases. This receptor was taken from a young man with active or convalescent COVID-19. The nucleotide sequence is given as TGTGCCAGTAGTATATGGCAGGGGTCTGGCTATGAGCAGTTCTTC. Its amino acids are CASSIWQGSGYEQFF. This CDR3, with the reference TRBV19 and TRBJ2-1 proteins standing in past its ends, gives the full variable domain DGGITQSPKYLFRKEGQNVTLSCEQNLNHDAMYWYRQDPGQGLRLIYYSQIVNDFQKGDIAEGYSVSREKKESFPLTVTSAQKNPTAFYLCASSIWQGSGYEQFFGPGTRLTVL.